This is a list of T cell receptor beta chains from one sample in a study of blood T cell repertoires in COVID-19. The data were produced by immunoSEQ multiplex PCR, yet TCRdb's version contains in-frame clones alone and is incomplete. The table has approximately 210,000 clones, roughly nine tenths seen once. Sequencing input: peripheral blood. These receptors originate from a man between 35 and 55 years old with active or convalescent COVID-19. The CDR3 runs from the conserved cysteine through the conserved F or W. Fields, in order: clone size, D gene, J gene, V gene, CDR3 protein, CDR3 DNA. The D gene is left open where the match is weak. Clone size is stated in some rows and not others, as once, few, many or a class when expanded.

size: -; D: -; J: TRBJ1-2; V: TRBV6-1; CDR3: CASSEWGSYSYTF; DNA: TGTGCCAGCAGTGAGTGGGGCTCCTACAGCTACACCTTC
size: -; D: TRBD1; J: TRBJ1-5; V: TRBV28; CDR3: CASSPRDRANQPQHF; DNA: TGTGCCAGCAGTCCCCGGGACAGAGCCAATCAGCCCCAGCATTTT
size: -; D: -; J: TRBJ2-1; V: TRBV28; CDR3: CASSPMPRREGGNEQFF; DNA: TGTGCCAGCAGCCCGATGCCCCGACGGGAAGGGGGCAATGAGCAGTTCTTC
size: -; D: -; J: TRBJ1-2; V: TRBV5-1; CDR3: CASSSQGTPVSYTF; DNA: TGCGCCAGCAGCTCACAGGGCACCCCTGTCAGCTACACCTTC
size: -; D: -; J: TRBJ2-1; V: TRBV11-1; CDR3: CASSLWRDSYNEQFF; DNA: TGTGCCAGCAGCTTGTGGCGGGACTCCTACAATGAGCAGTTCTTC
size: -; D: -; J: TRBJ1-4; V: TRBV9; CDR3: CASSPSVATNEKLFF; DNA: TGTGCCAGCAGCCCGTCGGTTGCAACTAATGAAAAACTGTTTTTT
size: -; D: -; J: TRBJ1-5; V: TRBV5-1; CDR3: CASSLDSSNQPQHF; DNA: TGCGCCAGCAGTTTAGACAGTAGCAATCAGCCCCAGCATTTT
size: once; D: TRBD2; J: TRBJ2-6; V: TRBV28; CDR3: CASSLMAGRAGANVLTF; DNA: TGTGCCAGCAGTTTAATGGCAGGGAGGGCTGGGGCCAACGTCCTGACTTTC
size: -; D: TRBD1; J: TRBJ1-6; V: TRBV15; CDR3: CATNPTTGTINSPLHF; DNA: TGTGCCACCAACCCAACGACAGGGACCATTAATTCACCCCTCCACTTT
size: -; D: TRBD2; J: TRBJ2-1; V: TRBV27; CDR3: CASSLRGLAGVEQFF; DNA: TGTGCCAGCAGTCTTCGGGGACTAGCGGGAGTCGAGCAGTTCTTC